This passage covers 30 T cell receptor beta chains from one sample sequenced in a study of cytomegalovirus exposure and HLA in healthy donors. The PCR made use of 60 Vbeta and 13 Jbeta primers. Profiled with immunoSEQ multiplex PCR; TCRdb holds only in-frame clones, not every one. The sample holds 90,000 to 120,000 clones; 74% are singletons and the top ten take roughly 2.6%. The source material was PBMCs. The receptors come from a man between 45 and 60 years old in good health and CMV-seropositive.

The genes are TRBV6-6 and TRBJ1-6; D call uncertain. Germline CDR1 is MNHNY and CDR2 is SVGAGI (reference sequence). The CDR3 is 14 amino acids. The V end lost 0 bases, the J end lost 7 bases, and 7 bases lay between the germline ends. CDR3 loop: CASSYSGRNSPLHF. Written as DNA, the CDR3 is TGTGCCAGCAGTTACTCAGGGAGGAATTCACCCCTCCACTTT.

The chain joins TRBV30 to TRBJ1-4, with 9 nucleotides matching TRBD1. The CDR3 extends over 15 amino acids. Unmatched junction bases numbered 10, after V lost 4 bases and J lost 7 bases. Germline values: CDR1 GTSNPN, CDR2 SVGIG (reference sequence). The CDR3 DNA follows: TGTGCCTGGAACCCGGGACAGGGACCGGTTGAAAAACTGTTTTTT. It specifies CAWNPGQGPVEKLFF.

V usage is TRBV7-8 and J usage is TRBJ2-2; 8 nucleotides match TRBD1. V gave up 5 bases and J gave up 4 bases; unmatched junction bases: 6. Germline V gene sequence: CDR1 SGHVS, CDR2 FQNEAQ. This CDR3 has 15 amino acids. The chain's CDR3 is CASSAPGQATGELFF. The CDR3 coding sequence is TGTGCCAGCAGCGCACCGGGACAGGCCACCGGGGAGCTGTTTTTT.

The chain carries TRBV5-1 and TRBJ1-6; the match to TRBD1 covers 10 bases. V gave up 4 bases and J gave up 13 bases; unmatched junction bases: 8. This CDR3 is 14 amino acids long. Per the germline V gene, CDR1 is SGHRS and CDR2 is YFSETQ. This chain's CDR3 is CASSPGTGEVPLHF. The CDR3 nucleotides are TGCGCCAGCAGCCCCGGGACAGGGGAGGTTCCCCTCCACTTT. Based on the CDR3 plus reference TRBV5-1 and TRBJ1-6, the full variable domain is KAGVTQTPRYLIKTRGQQVTLSCSPISGHRSVSWYQQTPGQGLQFLFEYFSETQRNKGNFPGRFSGRQFSNSRSEMNVSTLELGDSALYLCASSPGTGEVPLHFGNGTRLTVT.

The chain combines TRBV6-1 with TRBJ1-3; no clear D gene. The V gene's germline CDR1 is MNHNS and CDR2 SASEGT. Trimming removed 4 bases at V and 4 bases at J, with 14 bases between. The CDR3 length is 15 residues. CDR3 nucleotides: TGTGCCAGCAGTGGGACCGGGATCCAAGGAAACACCATATATTTT. Translated: CASSGTGIQGNTIYF.

V gene TRBV27 combines with J gene TRBJ2-7; 10 positions agree with TRBD2. The CDR3 is made up of 16 amino acids. Losses at the gene ends were 3 bases for V and 3 bases for J; bases not matched to a gene: 8. Germline V CDR1 and CDR2: MNHEY, SMNVEV (reference sequence). The CDR3 loop is CASSFAPTSGYYEQYF. As DNA, the CDR3 is TGTGCCAGCAGTTTTGCACCGACTAGCGGGTACTACGAGCAGTACTTC.

The chain joins TRBV5-1 to TRBJ1-1, with D maybe TRBD1 (5 bases). Germline-derived CDR1 and CDR2 are SGHRS and YFSETQ. Trimming removed 1 base from V and 4 bases from J, with 11 bases in between. There are 14 residues in the CDR3. The CDR3 region is CASSLTWGLTEAFF. In DNA, the CDR3 is TGCGCCAGCAGCTTGACATGGGGACTCACTGAAGCTTTCTTT.

This clone appeared a few times. The chain links TRBV28 to TRBJ1-5, with D possibly TRBD1 on 6 matching bases. The ends were cut back, 6 bases at V and 9 bases at J, with 18 bases in the middle. Germline-derived CDR1 and CDR2 are MDHEN and SYDVKM. The CDR3 is 14 amino acids. CDR3 DNA: TGTGCCAGCAGCCTAGCCCTGGGACATCGGCCCCAGCATTTT. It codes for CASSLALGHRPQHF.

A single count supports this clone. The chain combines TRBV5-4 with TRBJ2-3; TRBD2 aligns across 15 bases. There are 17 residues in the CDR3. The V segment lost 4 bases and the J segment 1 base; nucleotides outside the gene matches: 4. Germline V gene lookup returns CDR1 SGHNT and CDR2 YYREEE (reference sequence). The CDR3 sequence: CASSRTSGGAGTDTQYF. The CDR3 region has the DNA TGTGCCAGCAGCCGGACTAGCGGGGGGGCGGGCACAGATACGCAGTATTTT.

The rearrangement uses TRBV2 and TRBJ1-6; the match to TRBD1 covers 7 bases. Per the germline V gene, CDR1 is SNHLY and CDR2 is FYNNEI. Germline trimming cut 6 bases from V and 7 bases from J; bases unmatched to any gene: 3. The CDR3 extends over 13 amino acids. CDR3 loop: CASRGQENSPLHF. CDR3 DNA sequence: TGTGCCAGCAGAGGACAGGAGAATTCACCCCTCCACTTT.

V gene TRBV7-8 combines with J gene TRBJ1-2, with 10 positions matching TRBD1. Germline V gene lookup returns CDR1 SGHVS and CDR2 FQNEAQ. CDR3 size: 14 residues. Trimming took 5 bases from V and 4 from J; bases not matched to a gene: 4. The CDR3 protein is CASSRRDRGYGYTF. The DNA of the CDR3 is TGTGCCAGCAGCCGCCGGGACAGGGGCTATGGCTACACCTTC.

J is TRBJ2-3 and V is TRBV4-1; 13 bases are a match to TRBD2. Losses at the gene ends were 5 bases for V and 5 bases for J; bases not matched to a gene: 7. Germline CDR1 reads MGHRA; CDR2 reads YSYEKL. This CDR3 has 16 residues. CDR3 residues: CASSKLAGGPGDTQYF. CDR3 bases: TGCGCCAGCAGCAAACTAGCGGGGGGGCCTGGAGATACGCAGTATTTT.

The chain uses TRBV5-1 and TRBJ2-3, with D tentatively TRBD1 (5 bases). The germline V and J ends were trimmed by 0 bases and 6 bases, with 8 bases remaining between them. Germline CDR1 SGHRS, CDR2 YFSETQ. The CDR3 length is 13 residues. The CDR3 region is CASSLGQGDTQYF. The CDR3 nucleotides read TGCGCCAGCAGCTTGGGGCAGGGCGATACGCAGTATTTT.

This sequence joins TRBV7-3 and TRBJ2-7; a weak D match, TRBD1 (6 bases). Per germline, CDR1 SGHTA and CDR2 FQGTGA. The length of the CDR3 is 13 residues. The V and J ends lost 5 bases and 4 bases respectively, with 12 bases between them. The CDR3 region has the DNA TGTGCCAGCAGCGCAAATACAGGGTACGAGCAGTACTTC. Protein sequence: CASSANTGYEQYF.

This clone appeared once. The chain couples TRBV7-2 to TRBJ2-3; the D is unclear. The CDR3 is made up of 12 amino acids. Germline V gene sequence: CDR1 SGHTA, CDR2 FQGNSA. V lost 4 bases, J lost 3 bases, and 5 bases lay in between. CDR3 in amino acids: CASSSITDTQYF. The CDR3 nucleotides read TGTGCCAGCAGCTCTATTACAGATACGCAGTATTTT.

This chain joins TRBV20-1 and TRBJ2-3, with a possible D match to TRBD1 (6 bases). V shed 5 bases and J shed 6 bases, with 9 bases lying between them. This CDR3 contains 11 residues. Germline-derived CDR1 and CDR2 are DFQATT and SNEGSKA (reference sequence). CDR3 sequence (DNA): TGCAGTGCTTCGCAGGGGGATACGCAGTATTTT. It translates to CSASQGDTQYF.

The chain uses TRBV9 and TRBJ1-2; 8 nucleotides match TRBD1. V was pared by 0 bases and J by 2 bases, with 0 bases of the junction left unmatched. The CDR3 extends over 14 amino acids. Germline V CDR1 and CDR2: SGDLS, YYNGEE. CDR3 sequence: CASSVGDRNYGYTF. CDR3 coding DNA: TGTGCCAGCAGCGTAGGGGACAGGAACTATGGCTACACCTTC.

This chain links TRBV9 with TRBJ2-4, with D possibly TRBD2 on 5 matching bases. There are 12 residues in the CDR3. Trimming shortened V by 4 bases and J by 9 bases, and 11 bases separated the two germline ends. Germline V lookup: CDR1 SGDLS, CDR2 YYNGEE. The CDR3 DNA sequence: TGTGCCAGCAGCCCTACGGGGAGCATTCAGTACTTC. Its translation: CASSPTGSIQYF.

The gene calls are TRBV7-2 and TRBJ2-3; D perhaps matches TRBD2 (5 bases). Trimming stripped 3 bases from V and 4 bases from J, with 14 bases between. Looked up from germline, CDR1 is SGHTA and CDR2 is FQGNSA. The CDR3 loop spans 15 amino acids. The DNA of the CDR3 is TGTGCCAGCAGCTTGGGAGCGAGCACGGCAGATACGCAGTATTTT. Its translation is CASSLGASTADTQYF.

This clone was picked up one time. The chain recombines TRBV10-2 with TRBJ1-1; possible D gene TRBD1, 6 bases. This CDR3 is 14 amino acids long. CDR1 and CDR2 from the germline V gene are WSHSY and SAAADI. V lost 4 bases to trimming and J lost 2 bases, with 11 bases between them. This CDR3 reads CASSVQGSNTEAFF. The CDR3 DNA is TGCGCCAGCAGTGTACAGGGTTCAAACACTGAAGCTTTCTTT.

The chain has TRBV27 and TRBJ1-5, with a tentative D call TRBD1 (6 bases). Germline V lookup: CDR1 MNHEY, CDR2 SMNVEV (reference sequence). CDR3 size: 13 residues. V lost 4 bases, J lost 5 bases, and 9 bases lay in between. CDR3 sequence (DNA): TGTGCCAGCAGTTCAGGGGTGCATCAGCCCCAGCATTTT. Its translation: CASSSGVHQPQHF.

The chain uses TRBV6-1 and TRBJ2-7, with TRBD2 matching over 7 bases. The CDR3 contains 13 residues. CDR1 is MNHNS and CDR2 is SASEGT in the germline V gene. J was trimmed by 2 bases and V by 7 bases; bases with no gene match: 5. CDR3 in DNA: TGTGCCAGCACCGTGGGGGGGGCCTACGAGCAGTACTTC. Translated: CASTVGGAYEQYF.

This rearrangement joins TRBV27 to TRBJ2-5; 9 bases agree with TRBD1. CDR3 length equals 13 residues. Germline V lookup: CDR1 MNHEY, CDR2 SMNVEV (reference sequence). With 5 bases clipped from V and 5 bases from J, the junction kept 3 bases outside the gene matches. CDR3 DNA: TGTGCCAGCAGTATCGACAGGGGGGAGACCCAGTACTTC. Its protein is CASSIDRGETQYF.

The chain couples TRBV7-6 to TRBJ2-1; D is possibly TRBD2 (6 bases). The CDR3 consists of 14 residues. V was pared by 3 bases and J by 6 bases, with 12 bases between. CDR1 is SGHVS, CDR2 FNYEAQ, per germline. CDR3 sequence reads: CASSFVPGGNEQFF. The DNA for the CDR3 is TGTGCCAGCAGCTTTGTACCCGGGGGCAATGAGCAGTTCTTC.

The chain carries TRBV5-4 and TRBJ2-3; 9 bases fit TRBD2. Germline V lookup: CDR1 SGHNT, CDR2 YYREEE (reference sequence). The length of the CDR3 is 16 residues. Trimming cost V 4 bases and J 1 base; bases outside gene matches: 7. The CDR3 protein is CASSPGLAGGTDTQYF. For the CDR3, the DNA is TGTGCCAGCAGCCCTGGGTTAGCGGGGGGCACAGATACGCAGTATTTT.

The chain links TRBV14 to TRBJ1-1; D gene unclear. Trimming removed 1 base from V and 2 bases from J, with 14 bases in between. The CDR3 consists of 16 residues. Germline V gene data show CDR1 as SGHDN and CDR2 as FVKESK. CDR3 region: CASSQGEAWVNTEAFF. CDR3 nucleotide sequence: TGTGCCAGCAGCCAAGGGGAGGCCTGGGTAAACACTGAAGCTTTCTTT. Full variable domain (missing parts from reference TRBV14 and TRBJ1-1): EAGVTQFPSHSVIEKGQTVTLRCDPISGHDNLYWYRRVMGKEIKFLLHFVKESKQDESGMPNNRFLAERTGGTYSTLKVQPAELEDSGVYFCASSQGEAWVNTEAFFGQGTRLTVV.

The V gene is TRBV6-4, the J gene TRBJ2-7; D might be TRBD2 (6 bases). Trimming cost V 4 bases and J 3 bases, with 16 bases left between them. CDR3 size: 15 residues. Germline V gives CDR1 MRHNA, CDR2 SNTAGT. As DNA, the CDR3 is TGTGCCAGCAGTGTGGCCGGGGGAGGAAGCTACGAGCAGTACTTC. This gives the protein CASSVAGGGSYEQYF.

V usage is TRBV2 and J usage is TRBJ2-5; D is possibly TRBD2 (6 bases). Trimming pared 4 bases from V and 5 bases from J, leaving 14 bases between. Germline V lookup: CDR1 SNHLY, CDR2 FYNNEI. CDR3 length: 14 residues. The DNA of the CDR3 is TGTGCCAGCAGTGGCGGGGAAAGGAAGGAGACCCAGTACTTC. The encoded protein is CASSGGERKETQYF.

J is TRBJ1-2 and V is TRBV5-4, with TRBD1 matching 9 bases. CDR3 length equals 15 residues. The V gene's germline CDR1 is SGHNT and CDR2 YYREEE (reference sequence). The J segment lost 4 bases and the V segment lost 0 bases, leaving 4 bases of the junction unmatched. CDR3 sequence reads: CASSLEPGQGYGYTF. The CDR3, as DNA: TGTGCCAGCAGCTTGGAACCGGGACAGGGCTATGGCTACACCTTC.

This clone turned up a few times. This chain connects TRBV27 to TRBJ1-4; 9 bases align to TRBD1. The CDR3 has 18 residues. CDR1 is MNHEY, CDR2 SMNVEV, per germline (reference sequence). Unmatched junction bases numbered 11, after V lost 5 bases and J lost 1 base. Written as DNA, the CDR3 is TGTGCCAGCAGTGGGACAGGGCCGCTTGGATTAACTAATGAAAAACTGTTTTTT. It translates to CASSGTGPLGLTNEKLFF.